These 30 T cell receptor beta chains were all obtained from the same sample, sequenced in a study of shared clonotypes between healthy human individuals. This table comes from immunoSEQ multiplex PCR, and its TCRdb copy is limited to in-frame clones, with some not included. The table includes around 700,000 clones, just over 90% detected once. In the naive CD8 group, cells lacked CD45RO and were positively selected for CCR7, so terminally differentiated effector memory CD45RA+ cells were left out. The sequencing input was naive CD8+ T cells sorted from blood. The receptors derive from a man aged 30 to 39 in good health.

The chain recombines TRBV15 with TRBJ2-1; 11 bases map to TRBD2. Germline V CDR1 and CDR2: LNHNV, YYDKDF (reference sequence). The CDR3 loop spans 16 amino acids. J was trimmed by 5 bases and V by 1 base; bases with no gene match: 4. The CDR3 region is CATSRVAGGPNNEQFF. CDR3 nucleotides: TGTGCCACCAGCAGAGTAGCGGGAGGGCCTAACAATGAGCAGTTCTTC. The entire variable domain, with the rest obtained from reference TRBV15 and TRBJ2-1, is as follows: DAMVIQNPRYQVTQFGKPVTLSCSQTLNHNVMYWYQQKSSQAPKLLFHYYDKDFNNEADTPDNFQSRRPNTSFCFLDIRSPGLGDTAMYLCATSRVAGGPNNEQFFGPGTRLTVL.

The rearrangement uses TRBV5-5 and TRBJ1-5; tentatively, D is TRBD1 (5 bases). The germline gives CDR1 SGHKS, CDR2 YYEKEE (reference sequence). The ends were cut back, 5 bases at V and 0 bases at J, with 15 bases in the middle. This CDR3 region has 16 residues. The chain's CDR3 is CASRGTPPGSNQPQHF. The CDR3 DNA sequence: TGTGCCAGCAGAGGGACCCCGCCGGGTAGCAATCAGCCCCAGCATTTT.

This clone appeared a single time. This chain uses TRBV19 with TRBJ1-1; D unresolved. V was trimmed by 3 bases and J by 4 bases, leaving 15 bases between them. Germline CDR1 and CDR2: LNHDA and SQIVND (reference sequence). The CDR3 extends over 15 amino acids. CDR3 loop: CASSIRWPTVTEAFF. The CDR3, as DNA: TGTGCCAGTAGTATTAGGTGGCCAACGGTCACTGAAGCTTTCTTT.

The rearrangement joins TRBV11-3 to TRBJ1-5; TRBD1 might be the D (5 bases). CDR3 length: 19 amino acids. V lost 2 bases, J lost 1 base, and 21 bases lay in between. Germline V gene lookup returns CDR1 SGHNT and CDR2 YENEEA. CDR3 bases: TGTGCCAGCAGCTTACGGCCGACGGGACCCCAAGGAAGCAATCAGCCCCAGCATTTT. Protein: CASSLRPTGPQGSNQPQHF.

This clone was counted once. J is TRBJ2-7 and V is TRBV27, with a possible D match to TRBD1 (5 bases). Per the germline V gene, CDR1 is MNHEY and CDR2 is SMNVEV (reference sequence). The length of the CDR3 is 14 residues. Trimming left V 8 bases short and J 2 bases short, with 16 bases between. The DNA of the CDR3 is TGTGCCAGCCGCCCCGAAGGGGTCGCCTACGAGCAGTACTTC. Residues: CASRPEGVAYEQYF.

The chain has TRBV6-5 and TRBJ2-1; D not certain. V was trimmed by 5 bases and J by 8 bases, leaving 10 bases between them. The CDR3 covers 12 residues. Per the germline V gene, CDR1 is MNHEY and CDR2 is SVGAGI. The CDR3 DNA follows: TGTGCCAGCAGTAACCCCTTGGATGAGCAGTTCTTC. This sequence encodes CASSNPLDEQFF.

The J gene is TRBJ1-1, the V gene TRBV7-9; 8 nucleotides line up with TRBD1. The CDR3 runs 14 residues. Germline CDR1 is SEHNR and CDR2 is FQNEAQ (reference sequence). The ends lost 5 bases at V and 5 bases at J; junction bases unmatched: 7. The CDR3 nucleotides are TGTGCCAGCAGCCCTGGACAGGGAAGGACTGAAGCTTTCTTT. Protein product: CASSPGQGRTEAFF.

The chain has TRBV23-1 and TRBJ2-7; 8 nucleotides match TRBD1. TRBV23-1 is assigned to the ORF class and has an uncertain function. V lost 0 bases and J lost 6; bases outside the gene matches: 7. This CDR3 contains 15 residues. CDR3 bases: TGCGCCAGCAGTCAATCGACAGGGGTTTTCGGCGAGCAGTACTTC. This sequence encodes CASSQSTGVFGEQYF.

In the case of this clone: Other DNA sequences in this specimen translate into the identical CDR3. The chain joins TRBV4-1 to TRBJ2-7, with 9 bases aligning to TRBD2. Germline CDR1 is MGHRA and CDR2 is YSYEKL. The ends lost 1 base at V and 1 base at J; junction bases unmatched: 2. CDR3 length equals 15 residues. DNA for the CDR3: TGCGCCAGCAGCCAAGCAAGCGGGGGGTCCTACGAGCAGTACTTC. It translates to CASSQASGGSYEQYF.

In DNA form, the CDR3 reads TGTGCCAGCTTCTCAACCCTTGCGATGTCTCCTATCCCAACGACAGGGGGGCTGAACACTGAAGCTTTCTTT. Its protein product is CASFSTLAMSPIPTTGGLNTEAFF. The chain combines TRBV28 with TRBJ1-1; TRBD1 agrees at 9 bases. Germline loops: CDR1 MDHEN, CDR2 SYDVKM. There are 24 residues in the CDR3. The junction had 34 bases not matched to a gene; V was cut back by 8 bases and J by 0 bases.

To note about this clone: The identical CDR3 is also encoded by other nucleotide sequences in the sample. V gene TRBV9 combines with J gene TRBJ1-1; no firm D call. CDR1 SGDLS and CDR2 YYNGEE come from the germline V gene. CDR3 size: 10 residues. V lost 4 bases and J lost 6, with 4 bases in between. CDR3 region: CASSPSEAFF. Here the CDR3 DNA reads TGTGCCAGCAGCCCGTCTGAAGCTTTCTTT.

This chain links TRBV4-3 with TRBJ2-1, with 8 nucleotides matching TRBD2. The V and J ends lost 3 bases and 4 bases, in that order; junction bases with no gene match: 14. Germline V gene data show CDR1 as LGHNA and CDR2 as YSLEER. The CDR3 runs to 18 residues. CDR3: CASSQVAYGSGIYNEQFF. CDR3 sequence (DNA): TGCGCCAGCAGCCAGGTTGCCTATGGTAGCGGGATTTACAATGAGCAGTTCTTC.

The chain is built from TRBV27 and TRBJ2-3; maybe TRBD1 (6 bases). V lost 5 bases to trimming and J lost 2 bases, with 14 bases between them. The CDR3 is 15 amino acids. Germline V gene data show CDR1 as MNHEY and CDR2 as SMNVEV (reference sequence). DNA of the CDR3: TGTGCCAGCAGTAGTGGGACACTATACACAGATACGCAGTATTTT. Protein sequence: CASSSGTLYTDTQYF.

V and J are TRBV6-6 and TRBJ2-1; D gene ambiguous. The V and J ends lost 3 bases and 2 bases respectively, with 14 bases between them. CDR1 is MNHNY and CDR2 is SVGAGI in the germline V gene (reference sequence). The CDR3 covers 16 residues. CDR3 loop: CASSYGGSPPYNEQFF. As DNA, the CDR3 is TGTGCCAGCAGTTATGGCGGTTCGCCCCCCTACAATGAGCAGTTCTTC.

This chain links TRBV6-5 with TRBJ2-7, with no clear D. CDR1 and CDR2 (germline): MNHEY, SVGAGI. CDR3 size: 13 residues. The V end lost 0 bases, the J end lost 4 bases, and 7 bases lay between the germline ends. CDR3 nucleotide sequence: TGTGCCAGCAGTTACTCTCCGTTTTACGAGCAGTACTTC. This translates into CASSYSPFYEQYF.

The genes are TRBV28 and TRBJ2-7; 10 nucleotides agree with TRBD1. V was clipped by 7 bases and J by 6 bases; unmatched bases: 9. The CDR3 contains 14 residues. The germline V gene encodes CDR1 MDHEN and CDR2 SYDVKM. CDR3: CASTSGQGVFEQYF. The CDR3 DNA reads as TGTGCCAGCACCTCAGGACAGGGGGTCTTCGAGCAGTACTTC.

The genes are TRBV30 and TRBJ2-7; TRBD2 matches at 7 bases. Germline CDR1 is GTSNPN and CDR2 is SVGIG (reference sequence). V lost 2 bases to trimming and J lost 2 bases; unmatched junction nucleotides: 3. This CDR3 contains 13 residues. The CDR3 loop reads CAWSRAGAYEQYF. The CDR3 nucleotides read TGTGCCTGGAGTAGGGCGGGGGCCTACGAGCAGTACTTC.

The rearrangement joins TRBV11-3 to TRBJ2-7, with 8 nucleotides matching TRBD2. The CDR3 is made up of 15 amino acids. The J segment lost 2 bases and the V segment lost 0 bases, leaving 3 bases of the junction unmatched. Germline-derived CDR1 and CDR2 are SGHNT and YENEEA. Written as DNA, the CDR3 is TGTGCCAGCAGCTTAGATTTAGCGGGACCCTACGAGCAGTACTTC. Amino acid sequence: CASSLDLAGPYEQYF.

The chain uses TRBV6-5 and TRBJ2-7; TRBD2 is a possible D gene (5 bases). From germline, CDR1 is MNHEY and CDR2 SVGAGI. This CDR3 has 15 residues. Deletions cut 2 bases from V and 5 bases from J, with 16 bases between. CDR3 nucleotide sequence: TGTGCCAGCAGTTACGGTACGGGGAATCGGAACGAGCAGTACTTC. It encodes CASSYGTGNRNEQYF.

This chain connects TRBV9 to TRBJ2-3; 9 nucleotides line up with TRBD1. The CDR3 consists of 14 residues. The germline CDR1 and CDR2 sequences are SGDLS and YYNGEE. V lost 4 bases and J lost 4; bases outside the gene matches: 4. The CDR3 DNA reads TGTGCCAGCAGCCTACAGGGGGCTTCAGATACGCAGTATTTT. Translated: CASSLQGASDTQYF.

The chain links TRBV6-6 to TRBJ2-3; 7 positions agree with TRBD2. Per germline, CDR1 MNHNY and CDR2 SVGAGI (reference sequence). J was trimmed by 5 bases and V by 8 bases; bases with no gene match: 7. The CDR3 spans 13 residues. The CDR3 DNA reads TGTGCCAGCGAATCGGCTAGCGGAGATACGCAGTATTTT. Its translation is CASESASGDTQYF.

The CDR3 DNA sequence: TGTGCCAGCAGCCAAAGGTCAGATACGCAGTATTTT. Translation: CASSQRSDTQYF. The chain carries TRBV27 and TRBJ2-3; D gene uncertain. The V end was cut by 6 bases, the J end by 4 bases, with 8 bases between. This CDR3 has 12 residues. Germline V gene lookup returns CDR1 MNHEY and CDR2 SMNVEV (reference sequence).

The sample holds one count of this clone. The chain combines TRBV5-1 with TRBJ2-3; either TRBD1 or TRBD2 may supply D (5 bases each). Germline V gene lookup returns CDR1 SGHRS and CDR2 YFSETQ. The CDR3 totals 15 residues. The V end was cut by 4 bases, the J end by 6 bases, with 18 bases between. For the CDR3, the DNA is TGCGCCAGCAGCCACCGGGACCCCGTCTTGGATACGCAGTATTTT. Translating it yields CASSHRDPVLDTQYF.

The CDR3 nucleotides are TGTGCCAGCAGCACCGGGACAGGGTACACTTACAGCAATCAGCCCCAGCATTTT. It translates to CASSTGTGYTYSNQPQHF. The chain is built from TRBV7-2 and TRBJ1-5, with TRBD1 matching 9 bases. The CDR3 is 18 residues long. V trimming: 5 bases; J trimming: 1 base; junction bases outside the gene matches: 12. The germline CDR1 and CDR2 sequences are SGHTA and FQGNSA.

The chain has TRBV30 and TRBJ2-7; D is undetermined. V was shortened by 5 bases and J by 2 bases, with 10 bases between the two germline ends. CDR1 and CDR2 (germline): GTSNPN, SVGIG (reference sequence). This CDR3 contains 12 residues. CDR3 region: CAWGPWAYEQYF. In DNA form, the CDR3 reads TGTGCCTGGGGGCCTTGGGCCTACGAGCAGTACTTC.

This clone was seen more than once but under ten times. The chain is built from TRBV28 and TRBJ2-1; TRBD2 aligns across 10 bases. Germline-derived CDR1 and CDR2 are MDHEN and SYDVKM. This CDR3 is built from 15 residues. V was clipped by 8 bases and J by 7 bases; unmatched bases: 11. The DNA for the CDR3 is TGTGCCAGCCGATCCGGGACTAGCGTCCTGAATGAGCAGTTCTTC. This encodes CASRSGTSVLNEQFF.

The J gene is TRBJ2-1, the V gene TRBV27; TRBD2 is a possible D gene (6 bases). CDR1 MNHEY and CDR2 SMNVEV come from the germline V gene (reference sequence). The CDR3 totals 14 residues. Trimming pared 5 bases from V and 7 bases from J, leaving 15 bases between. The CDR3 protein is CASSPYGDLNEQFF. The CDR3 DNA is TGTGCCAGCAGTCCATACGGGGACTTAAATGAGCAGTTCTTC.

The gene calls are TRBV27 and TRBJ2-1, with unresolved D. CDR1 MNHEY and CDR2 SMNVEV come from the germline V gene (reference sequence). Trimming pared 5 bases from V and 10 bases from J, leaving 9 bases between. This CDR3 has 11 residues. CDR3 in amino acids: CASSHGLEQFF. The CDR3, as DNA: TGTGCCAGCAGTCACGGTCTCGAGCAGTTCTTC.

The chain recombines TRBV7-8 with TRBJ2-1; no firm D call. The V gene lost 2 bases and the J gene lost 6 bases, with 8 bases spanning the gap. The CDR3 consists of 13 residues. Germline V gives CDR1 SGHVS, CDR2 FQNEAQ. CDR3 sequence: CASSLRPGNEQFF. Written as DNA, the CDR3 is TGTGCCAGCAGCTTAAGGCCTGGCAATGAGCAGTTCTTC.

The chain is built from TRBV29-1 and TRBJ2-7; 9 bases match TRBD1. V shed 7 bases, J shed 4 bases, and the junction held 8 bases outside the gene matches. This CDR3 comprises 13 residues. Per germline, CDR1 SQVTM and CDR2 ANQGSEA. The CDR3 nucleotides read TGCAGCGCCCTCGGGACAGGGTTTTACGAGCAGTACTTC. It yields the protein CSALGTGFYEQYF.